This T cell receptor beta chain was recorded in a study of T cell changes during pregnancy in multiple sclerosis. Repertoires were generated with immunoSEQ multiplex PCR, while TCRdb's copy carries only in-frame clones and drops some. The data contain tens of thousands of clones, roughly 89% of them singletons. The CDR3 extends over 16 amino acids. CDR1 and CDR2 (germline): SGDLS, YYNGEE. V shed 4 bases and J 7 bases; nucleotides not matched to a gene: 13. The chain recombines TRBV9 with TRBJ2-1; 8 positions agree with TRBD2. This sequence was found in a female donor with multiple sclerosis, enrolled in a pregnancy study. Material: CD8+ T cells from peripheral blood mononuclear cells, obtained in the first trimester of pregnancy. The CDR3 nucleotides are TGTGCCAGCAGCCCTCCAGCGGGAGCCGAGGGGAATGAGCAGTTCTTC. Amino acids: CASSPPAGAEGNEQFF.